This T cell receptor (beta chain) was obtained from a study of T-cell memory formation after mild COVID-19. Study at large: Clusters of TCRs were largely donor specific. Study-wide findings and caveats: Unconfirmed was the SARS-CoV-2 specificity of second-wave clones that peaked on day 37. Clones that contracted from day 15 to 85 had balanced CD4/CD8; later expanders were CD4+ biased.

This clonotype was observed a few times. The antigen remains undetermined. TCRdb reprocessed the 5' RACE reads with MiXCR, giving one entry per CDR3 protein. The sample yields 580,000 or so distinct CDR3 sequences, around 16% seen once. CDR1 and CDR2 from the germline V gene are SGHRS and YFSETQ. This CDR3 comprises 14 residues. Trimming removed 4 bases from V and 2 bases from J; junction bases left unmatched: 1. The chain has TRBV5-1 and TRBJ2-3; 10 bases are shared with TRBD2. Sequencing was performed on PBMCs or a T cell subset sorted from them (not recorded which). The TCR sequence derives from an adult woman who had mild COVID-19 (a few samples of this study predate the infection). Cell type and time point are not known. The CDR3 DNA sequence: TGCGCCAGCAGCGGACTAGCGGACACAGATACGCAGTATTTT. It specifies CASSGLADTDTQYF.